This is a list of T cell receptor beta chains from one sample in a study of blood T cell repertoires in COVID-19. Sequencing was performed with immunoSEQ multiplex PCR; in TCRdb, only in-frame clones are kept and a portion is missing. The sample has approximately 220,000 clones, 75% to 90% seen once; the top ten hold around 0.7%. Sequencing input: peripheral blood. The receptor source for this set is a man aged 40-55 years with acute or convalescent COVID-19. Both conserved end residues are part of each CDR3. Fields, in order: D gene, V gene, J gene, CDR3 DNA, CDR3 protein. The D gene is left open where the match is weak.

>.|TRBV6-1|TRBJ1-6
TGTGCCAGCACGGGACGGGAGAATTCACCCCTCCACTTT
CASTGRENSPLHF
>TRBD2|TRBV29-1|TRBJ2-1
TGCAGCGTTGAGGGTAGCGGGGAGCAGTTCTTC
CSVEGSGEQFF
>TRBD1|TRBV9|TRBJ1-4
TGTGCCAGCAGCGCGACAGGGGGCTTGGGGGAAAAACTGTTTTTT
CASSATGGLGEKLFF
>.|TRBV11-2|TRBJ2-7
TGTGCCAGCAGCTACGGACACCCCTCTGACGAGCAGTACTTC
CASSYGHPSDEQYF
>.|TRBV18|TRBJ2-2
TGTGCCAGCTCACCACCGGGCGGTGCCGGGGGTACCGGGGAGCTGTTTTTT
CASSPPGGAGGTGELFF
>TRBD1|TRBV11-2|TRBJ1-2
TGTGCCAGCAGCCCGCCGCGAGGGGGACAGGGGTTTATCTATGGCTACACCTTC
CASSPPRGGQGFIYGYTF
>TRBD2|TRBV4-2|TRBJ2-1
TGTGCCAGCAGCCAAGATCGGCGGGAGTTCTGGGTTCATGAGCAGTTCTTC
CASSQDRREFWVHEQFF
>.|TRBV18|TRBJ2-5
TGTGCCAGCTTGGGGGGGCAACAAGAGACCCAGTACTTC
CASLGGQQETQYF
>TRBD1|TRBV18|TRBJ2-5
TGTGCCAGCTCACCACGGCAGGGGGCCCAGTACTTC
CASSPRQGAQYF
>.|TRBV7-8|TRBJ1-1
TGTGCCAGCAGCGCTCAGATCAACACTGAAGCTTTCTTT
CASSAQINTEAFF
>.|TRBV4-1|TRBJ1-5
TGCGCCAGCAGCCAAGTCGCTTTTCCCAGGACACCTAATCAGCCCCAGCATTTT
CASSQVAFPRTPNQPQHF
>.|TRBV7-3|TRBJ2-1
TGTGCCAGCAGCCAGGCCGACCAACCCAATGAGCAGTTCTTC
CASSQADQPNEQFF
>.|TRBV28|TRBJ1-4
TGTGCCAGCAGTTTTGACAGGATTGCAACTAATGAAAAACTGTTTTTT
CASSFDRIATNEKLFF